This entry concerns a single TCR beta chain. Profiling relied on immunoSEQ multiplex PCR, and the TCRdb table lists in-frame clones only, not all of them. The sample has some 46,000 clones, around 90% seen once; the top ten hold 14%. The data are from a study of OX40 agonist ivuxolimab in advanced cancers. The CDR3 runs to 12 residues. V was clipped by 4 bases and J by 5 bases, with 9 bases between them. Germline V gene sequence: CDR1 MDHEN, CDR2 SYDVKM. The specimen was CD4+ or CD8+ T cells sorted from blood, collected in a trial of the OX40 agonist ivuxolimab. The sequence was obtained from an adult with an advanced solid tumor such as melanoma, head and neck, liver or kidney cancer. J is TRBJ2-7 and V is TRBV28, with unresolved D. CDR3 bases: TGTGCCAGCAGTTCCCGCATGAACGAGCAGTACTTC. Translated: CASSSRMNEQYF.